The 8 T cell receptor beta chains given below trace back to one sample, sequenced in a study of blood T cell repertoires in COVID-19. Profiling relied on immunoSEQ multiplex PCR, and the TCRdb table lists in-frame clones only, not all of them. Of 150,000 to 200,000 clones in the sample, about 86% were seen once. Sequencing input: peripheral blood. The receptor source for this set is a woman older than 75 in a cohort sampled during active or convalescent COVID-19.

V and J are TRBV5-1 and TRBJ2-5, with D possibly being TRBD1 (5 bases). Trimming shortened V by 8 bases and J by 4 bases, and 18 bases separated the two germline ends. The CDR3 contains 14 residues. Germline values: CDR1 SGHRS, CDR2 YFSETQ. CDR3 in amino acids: CASSPGSLLETQYF. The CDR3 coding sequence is TGCGCCAGTTCGCCAGGGTCCCTTTTAGAGACCCAGTACTTC.

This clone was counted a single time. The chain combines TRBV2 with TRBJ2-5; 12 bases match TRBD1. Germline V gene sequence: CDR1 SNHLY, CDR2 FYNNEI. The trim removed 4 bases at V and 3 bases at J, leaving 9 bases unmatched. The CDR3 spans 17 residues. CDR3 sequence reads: CASSALRDRGQKETQYF. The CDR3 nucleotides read TGTGCCAGCAGTGCACTCCGGGACAGGGGGCAAAAAGAGACCCAGTACTTC.

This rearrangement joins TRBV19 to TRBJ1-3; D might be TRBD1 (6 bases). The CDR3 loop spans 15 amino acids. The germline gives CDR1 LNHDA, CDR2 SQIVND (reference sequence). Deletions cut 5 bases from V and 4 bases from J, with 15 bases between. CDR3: CASSSQGLAGNTIYF. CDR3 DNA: TGTGCCAGTAGTTCACAGGGCCTGGCGGGAAACACCATATATTTT.

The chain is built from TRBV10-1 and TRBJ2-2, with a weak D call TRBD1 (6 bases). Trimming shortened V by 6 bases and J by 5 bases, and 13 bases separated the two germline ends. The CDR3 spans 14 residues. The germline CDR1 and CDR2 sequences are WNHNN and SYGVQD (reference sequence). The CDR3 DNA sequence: TGCGCCAGCAGGGAAGCAACAGGGACCGGGGAGCTGTTTTTT. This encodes CASREATGTGELFF.

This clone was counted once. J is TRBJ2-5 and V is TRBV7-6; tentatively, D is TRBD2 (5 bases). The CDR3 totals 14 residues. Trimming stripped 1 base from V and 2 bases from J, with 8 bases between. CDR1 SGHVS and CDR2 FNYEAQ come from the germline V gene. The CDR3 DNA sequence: TGTGCCAGCAGCTTAGAACGGGGTCAAGAGACCCAGTACTTC. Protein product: CASSLERGQETQYF.

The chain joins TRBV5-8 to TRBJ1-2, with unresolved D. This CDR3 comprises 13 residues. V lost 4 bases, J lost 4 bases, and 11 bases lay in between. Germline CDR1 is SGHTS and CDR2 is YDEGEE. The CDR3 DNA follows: TGTGCCAGCAGCGGGCGGGTTCGCTATGGCTACACCTTC. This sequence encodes CASSGRVRYGYTF.

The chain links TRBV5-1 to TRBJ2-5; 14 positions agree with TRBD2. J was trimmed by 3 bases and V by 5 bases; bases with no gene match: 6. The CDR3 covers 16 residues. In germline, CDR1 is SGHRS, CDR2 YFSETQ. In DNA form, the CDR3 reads TGCGCCAGCAGGAGACTAGCGGGGGGGAGAGAAGAGACCCAGTACTTC. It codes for CASRRLAGGREETQYF. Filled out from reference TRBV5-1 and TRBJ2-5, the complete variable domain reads KAGVTQTPRYLIKTRGQQVTLSCSPISGHRSVSWYQQTPGQGLQFLFEYFSETQRNKGNFPGRFSGRQFSNSRSEMNVSTLELGDSALYLCASRRLAGGREETQYFGPGTRLLVL.

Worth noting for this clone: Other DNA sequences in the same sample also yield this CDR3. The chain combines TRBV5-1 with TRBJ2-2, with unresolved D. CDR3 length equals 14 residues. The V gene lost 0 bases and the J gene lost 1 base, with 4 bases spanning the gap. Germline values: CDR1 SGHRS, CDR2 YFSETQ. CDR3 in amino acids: CASSLGQNTGELFF. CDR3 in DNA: TGCGCCAGCAGCTTGGGGCAGAACACCGGGGAGCTGTTTTTT. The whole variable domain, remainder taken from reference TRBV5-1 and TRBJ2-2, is KAGVTQTPRYLIKTRGQQVTLSCSPISGHRSVSWYQQTPGQGLQFLFEYFSETQRNKGNFPGRFSGRQFSNSRSEMNVSTLELGDSALYLCASSLGQNTGELFFGEGSRLTVL.